This T cell receptor beta chain was obtained from a study of cytomegalovirus exposure and HLA in healthy donors (TCRdb year 2017). In the study overall: In an earlier analysis of 587 of the donors, around 300 Gb of sequence data and roughly 100 million unique TCR beta sequences from roughly 190 million T cells were reported. Both class I and class II loci were covered by HLA typing, at four-digit resolution. In the later analysis, no new phenotypic data were used to find candidate immune exposures; instead, reliance was placed on TCR beta sequences and their occurrence across donors. A later genetic analysis used genome-wide SNP genotypes for about 65% of the 666 donors, treating that subset as a discovery cohort. The study profiled the T cell repertoires of hundreds of subjects by immunosequencing and related them to cytomegalovirus serostatus. All discovery cohort repertoires had been generated on a single sequencing platform. Approximately 300 gigabases of sequencing data and around 80 million unique TCR sequences made up an early release that covered several hundred HLA-typed donors. Of the 300 to 450 genotyped donors, roughly 85% fell in the genetic ancestry cluster associated with self-reported Caucasian donors. To predict cytomegalovirus infection status, the study combined high-throughput TCR immunosequencing, statistical association of individual TCRs with disease status, and machine learning. Typing coverage varied by locus: about 629-640 donors for A, B, C, DRB1 and DQB1; approximately 500 for DQA1; nearly 610 for DPA1; some 470 for DPB1. A later analysis re-examined previously published TCR beta repertoires from roughly 650 donors and added high-resolution HLA genotyping to investigate patterns of TCR occurrence. Besides the first cohort of 666 subjects, a separate validation cohort made up of over a hundred different subjects was used. The study was designed to test whether signatures of past pathogen exposure could be identified by cataloging public T cell receptors. Donor age, sex, ethnicity and CMV serostatus were collected together with the repertoire data. Among about 410 genotyped donors of the cohort, an average of approximately 220,000 unique TCR beta nucleotide sequences was sequenced per donor, of which 15% to 20% were non-productive. In an earlier analysis of about 590 of the donors, high-throughput TCR beta sequencing was used to judge whether each TCR beta V gene segment behaved as functional or pseudogenic. Roughly 5 DR-DQ haplotypes were handled as single units for association and clustering, since linkage in the cohort was strong.

This clone was picked up a small number of times. Which antigen it targets is not known. Per-nucleotide qualities are absent, and no much larger clonotype sits a single base away. In total, 630 or so healthy bone marrow donors made up the cohort. At the time of sampling, all cohort members were nominally healthy, though unrecorded immune exposures were likely present. The donor was CMV seronegative and belonged to the group of 350 to 400 seronegative cohort members. A peripheral blood sample was collected from each donor, and TCR beta sequencing was performed on peripheral blood mononuclear cells. Genomic DNA extraction from the blood cell samples was performed with the Qiagen DNeasy Blood Extraction Kit. The library was generated by the immunoSEQ multiplex PCR assay. For the multiplex PCR, a mixture combining 60 forward primers for TCR Vbeta segments and 13 reverse primers for TCR Jbeta segments was used. Amplification of the CDR3 region of rearranged TCR beta genes was performed with a multiplex PCR assay on genomic DNA. The Illumina HiSeq System was used to sequence the amplified TCR beta libraries as 87-base-pair reads. Concerning the study's data processing: Across the roughly 640 repertoires, a later analysis counted 78 million or so unique TCR beta chains, about 10 million of which were shared by at least two donors. Raw reads were error-corrected and collapsed into unique sequences by a nearest-neighbor algorithm in which closely related sequences were merged to remove PCR and sequencing errors. To assign V, D and J gene segments, CDR3 sequences were aligned to IMGT reference sequences. For a sequence to be retained, a match of at least six nucleotides to both a V gene segment and a J gene segment was required. Rearrangements were classified as productive when the CDR3 lacked stop codons and remained in frame with V and J, and all other rearrangements were classified as non-productive. Following IMGT convention, CDR3 was defined as the stretch from the second conserved V-encoded cysteine up to the conserved J-encoded phenylalanine. The earlier analysis of more than 450 of the donors excluded sequences that lacked an unambiguous match to a single V gene segment. In an earlier analysis of several hundred of the donors, a V segment was called functional when productive rearrangements were above 56.7%, and segregating when the standard deviation between donors exceeded 5%. A statistical classification framework was developed to diagnose cytomegalovirus status using the catalog of TCR beta chain sequences. In a later analysis, TCR nucleotide sequences were compared against IMGT/GENE-DB human TR gene sequences so that V and J genes could be assigned. Using the TCRdist pipeline, a later analysis assigned CDR3 sequences along with most-parsimonious VDJ recombination scenarios. In a later analysis, every TCR beta chain was defined by the combination of its CDR3 amino acid sequence and its V-gene family, and reads without a unique V-gene family were dropped. A later analysis removed 592 highly shared, low-generation-probability nucleotide sequences to deal with suspected cross-contamination and a sequencing artifact. A later analysis calculated a clonal expansion index for each public chain from normalized within-repertoire ranks of inferred template counts. Generation probabilities in a later analysis came from a VDJ recombination model fitted to out-of-frame rearrangements, and those results were checked against IGoR. In a later analysis, TCR-TCR, TCR-HLA and TCR-CMV co-occurrence was scored with hypergeometric tests, and a repertoire-size bias correction was applied to TCR pairs. A later analysis estimated false discovery rates by permuting HLA or CMV assignments 20 times. In a later analysis, co-occurring TCRs were grouped using DBSCAN, with TCRdist sequence similarity added in when clustering inside HLA-allele-positive subsets. Repertoires with fewer than 30,000 or more than 120,000 public chains, plus five repertoires with anomalous nucleotide sharing, were excluded from co-occurrence clustering. In its TCRdb copy, this immuneACCESS table keeps in-frame sequences only and misses some clones. Where compared with another copy, unresolved V genes explain less than half of these, and the others have no known cause. From that table come the V and J calls and clone size; the DNA was used to work out D and trimming. Present in this sample are approximately 120,000 clones, about 81% of which were seen just once. Approximately 0.99% of the sample belongs to the ten largest clones.

Beyond this particular receptor, the publication reports: A further reported finding was that TCR beta sequences accurately predicted the HLA-A and HLA-B alleles for most subjects in the first cohort. A few of the identified cytomegalovirus-associated TCR beta chains were confirmed in vitro to be specific for cytomegalovirus antigens. Because some donors lacked HLA typing at each locus, the association tests relied only on the typed subset. In an earlier analysis of 450 to 750 of the donors, most TCR beta V segments appeared in productive rearrangements about 87% or about 30% of the time, broadly matching IMGT annotations. Roughly uniform sequencing depth across donors was assumed in presence/absence analyses, although this assumption may not hold. CMV serostatus was the only immune exposure information available for the cohort. Some 16 rarely observed V segments, including chromosome 9 orphons, were excluded from the earlier analysis of 550 to 700 of the donors because counts were too low. In a later analysis, the rate of TCR association differed among HLA loci, with DRB1 alleles having the most associated TCRs and HLA-C alleles having the fewest. The 87-base-pair reads could not distinguish some IMGT-functional V segments, including TRBV6-2 and TRBV6-3, so those segments were excluded. In a later genetic analysis, fewer N-insertions in productive TCRs were reported among donors in an Asian-associated ancestry cluster than the roughly 640-donor mean. A total of about 150 TCR beta chains were listed by the study as associated with cytomegalovirus. It was suggested by the authors that the approach could potentially be generalized to other disease states and immunological phenotypes. According to a later analysis, parvovirus B19, influenza, CMV and Epstein-Barr virus appeared linked to several top co-occurrence clusters. A cluster of highly shared sequence variants was judged likely to represent a technical artifact of the sequencing pipeline. Linkage disequilibrium might explain the correlated functional status among segregating V segments, but an unknown experimental factor could not be ruled out. A later analysis found that most CMV-associated TCR beta chains appeared HLA-restricted, with HLA associations seemingly driven largely by CMV exposure. Cytomegalovirus status was reported to be diagnosed by the classifier with high specificity and sensitivity in both the original and validation cohorts. Assigning TCR associations to individual alleles was difficult when HLA alleles, especially DR and DQ, strongly co-occurred. An association between a missense DCLRE1C variant and V-gene and J-gene trimming of TCR beta chains was found in a later genetic analysis and replicated in an independent cohort. Across donors, most TCR sequences were observed very rarely, whereas some public TCRs were present in many individuals. The cohort was sequenced for TCR beta chains only, and without alpha or paired-chain data the features that could be detected were limited. A later analysis associated approximately 17,000 TCR beta sequences with specific HLA alleles at a false discovery rate of 0.05. In a later analysis, HLA-associated TCR beta chains were found to be more clonally expanded and to have lower generation probabilities than equally common non-associated chains.

From the cysteine up to the phenylalanine, the CDR3 has a length of 14 residues. Only the CDR3 portion is preserved as DNA: 42 bases, with reading frame beginning at the first base. Reading the germline V gene gives CDR1 KGHSH and CDR2 LQKENI. Clipping removes 0 bases from V and 3 bases from J, with 2 as the unmatched junction base count. The material sequenced was PBMCs. The sequence was collected from a woman aged 25 to 39 in good health and CMV-seronegative. Recombination connected TRBV18 to TRBJ2-7; 7 junctional bases match TRBD2. The nucleotide sequence is TGTGCCAGCTCACCACCGGGGGGGTTCTACGAGCAGTACTTC. The translation is CASSPPGGFYEQYF.